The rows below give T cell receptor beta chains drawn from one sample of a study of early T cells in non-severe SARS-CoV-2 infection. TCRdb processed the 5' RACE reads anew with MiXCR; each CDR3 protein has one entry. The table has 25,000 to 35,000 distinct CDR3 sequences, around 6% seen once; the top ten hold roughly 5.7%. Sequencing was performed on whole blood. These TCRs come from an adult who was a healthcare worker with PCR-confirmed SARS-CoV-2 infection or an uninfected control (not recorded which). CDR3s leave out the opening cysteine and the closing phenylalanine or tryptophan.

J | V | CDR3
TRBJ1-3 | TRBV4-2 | ASSQGHGQGGRNTIY
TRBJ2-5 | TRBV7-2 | ASSLDTGSGGTQY
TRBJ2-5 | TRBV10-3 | AISKGLAGGYQETQY
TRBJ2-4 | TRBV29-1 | SVGSLGKGDIQY
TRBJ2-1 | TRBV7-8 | ASSLEGGGEQF
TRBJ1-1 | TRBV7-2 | ASSLALTGEEAF
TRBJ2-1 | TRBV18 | ASSPLQAGNEQF
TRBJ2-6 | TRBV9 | ASSLTSSNVLT
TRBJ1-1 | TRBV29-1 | SVLTGGNTEAF
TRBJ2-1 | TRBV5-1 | ASSPQRPNPRSYNEQF
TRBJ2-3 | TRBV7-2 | ASGLDRGTDTQY
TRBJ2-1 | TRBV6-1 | ASSEARGGGQGPYNEQF
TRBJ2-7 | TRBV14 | ASSYGLDFSYEQY
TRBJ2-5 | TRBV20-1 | SASGGAEDPETQY
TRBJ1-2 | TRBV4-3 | ASSQEGSAYGYT
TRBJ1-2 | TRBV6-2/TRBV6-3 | ASTSLGNGYT
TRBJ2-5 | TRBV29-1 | SVRKGAGETQY
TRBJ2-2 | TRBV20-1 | SAGPRLGTGELF
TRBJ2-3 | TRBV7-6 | ASSFDRSMADTQY
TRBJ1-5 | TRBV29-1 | SVASSSNQPQH
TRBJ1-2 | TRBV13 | ASSLGQGISIYGYT
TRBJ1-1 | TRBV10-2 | ASHSGGSAEAF
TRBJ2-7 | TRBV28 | ASSPRQGTGYEQY
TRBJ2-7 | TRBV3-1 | ASSFGNGQYSYEQY
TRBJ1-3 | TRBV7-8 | ASSLDVVVGHRGEVDGNTIY
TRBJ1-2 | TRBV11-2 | ASSMHGQGSGGYT
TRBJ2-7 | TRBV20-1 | SAQRGTYEQY